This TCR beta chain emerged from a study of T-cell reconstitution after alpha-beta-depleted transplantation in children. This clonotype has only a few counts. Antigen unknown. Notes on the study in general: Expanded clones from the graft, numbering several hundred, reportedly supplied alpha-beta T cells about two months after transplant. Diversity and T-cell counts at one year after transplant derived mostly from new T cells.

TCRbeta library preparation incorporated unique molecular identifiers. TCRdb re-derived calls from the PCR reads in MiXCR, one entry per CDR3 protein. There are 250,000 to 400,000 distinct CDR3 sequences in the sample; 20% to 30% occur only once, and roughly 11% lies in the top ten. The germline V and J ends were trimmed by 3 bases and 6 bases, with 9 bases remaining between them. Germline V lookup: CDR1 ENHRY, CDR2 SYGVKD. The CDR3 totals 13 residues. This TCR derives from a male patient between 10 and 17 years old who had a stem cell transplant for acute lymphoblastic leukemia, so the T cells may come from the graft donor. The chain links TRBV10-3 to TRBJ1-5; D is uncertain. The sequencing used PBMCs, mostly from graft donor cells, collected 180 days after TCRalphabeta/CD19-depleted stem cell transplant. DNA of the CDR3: TGTGCCATCAGTGATTTAGGTAGTCAGCCCCAGCATTTT. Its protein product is CAISDLGSQPQHF.